These T cell receptor beta chains were read from a single sample in a study of blood T cells in healthy people across ages. Each CDR3 protein gets one entry after TCRdb re-called the 5' RACE reads with MiXCR. The repertoire has more than 650,000 distinct CDR3 sequences, approximately 21% of them found once; the top ten carry less than 25%. The sequenced material came from blood. All receptors come from a man in his 70s in good health. The CDR3 runs from the conserved cysteine through the conserved F or W. A D gene is named only where the DNA matches it firmly. Only some rows state a clone size, as once, few, many or a class for expanded clones.

>.|TRBV7-9|few|TRBJ2-6
TGTGCCAGCAGCTTAGGCCACGGGGCCAACGTCCTGACTTTC
CASSLGHGANVLTF
>TRBD1|TRBV5-1|few|TRBJ2-4
TGCGCCAGCAGCACGGATAACAGGGGCAAAAACATTCAGTACTTC
CASSTDNRGKNIQYF
>TRBD2|TRBV27|.|TRBJ2-1
TGTGCCAGCAGTTTTCGGGGGGGCGCCTCCTACAATGAGCAGTTCTTC
CASSFRGGASYNEQFF
>TRBD2|TRBV10-3|.|TRBJ2-3
TGTGCCATCAGTGGGGCTAGGCGGGGGATCACAGATACGCAGTATTTT
CAISGARRGITDTQYF
>.|TRBV18|.|TRBJ1-2
TGTGCCACCCAAGTGGGCTTAAGTTATGGCTACACCTTC
CATQVGLSYGYTF
>.|TRBV20-1|.|TRBJ1-6
TGCAGTGCTGGAAACCCGACAGCTAGGATCCTAGATTCACCCCTCCACTTT
CSAGNPTARILDSPLHF
>.|TRBV29-1|.|TRBJ1-2
TGCAGCGTTGAACTGGCCCGGGGGCGCTGGGGCTACACCTTC
CSVELARGRWGYTF
>TRBD1|TRBV12-3/TRBV12-4|.|TRBJ1-6
TGTGCCAGCAGTGTCCGGGACAGAAATTCACCCCTCCACTTT
CASSVRDRNSPLHF
>.|TRBV12-3/TRBV12-4|many|TRBJ1-2
TGTGCCAGCAGGGGAAACTATGGCTACACCTTC
CASRGNYGYTF
>.|TRBV19|.|TRBJ2-4
TGTGCCACCAGGGGCACGTCGGACATTCAGTACTTC
CATRGTSDIQYF
>TRBD2|TRBV7-2|few|TRBJ2-3
TGTGCCAGCAGCCTAAAGGTGGCTAGCGGGAGTTGGGGGACAGATACGCAGTATTTT
CASSLKVASGSWGTDTQYF
>.|TRBV25-1|.|TRBJ2-3
TGTGCCAGCAGTCGCCAGCGGACAGGGAGGGGTTGGCTGACCACAGATACGCAGTATTTT
CASSRQRTGRGWLTTDTQYF
>TRBD2|TRBV5-1|few|TRBJ2-3
TGCGCCAGCAGCTCAGGACTAGCGGGGGCCGCTAGCACAGATACGCAGTATTTT
CASSSGLAGAASTDTQYF